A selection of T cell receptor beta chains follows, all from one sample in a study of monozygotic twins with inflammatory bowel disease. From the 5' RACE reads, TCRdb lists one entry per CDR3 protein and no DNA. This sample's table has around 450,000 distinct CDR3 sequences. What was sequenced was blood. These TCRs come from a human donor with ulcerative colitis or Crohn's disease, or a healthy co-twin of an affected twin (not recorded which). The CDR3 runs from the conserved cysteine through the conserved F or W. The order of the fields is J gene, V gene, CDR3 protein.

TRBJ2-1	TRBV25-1	CASSETGEQFF
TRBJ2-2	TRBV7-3	CASSPKGSGNTGELFF
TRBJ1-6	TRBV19	CASREQGALRNSPLHF
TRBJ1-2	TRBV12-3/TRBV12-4	CASSTGPRYGYTF
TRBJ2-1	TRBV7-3	CASSPGLAGELHFF
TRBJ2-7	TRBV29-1	CSVEGTGGSYEQYF
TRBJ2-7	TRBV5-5	CASSLWDGNSYEQYF
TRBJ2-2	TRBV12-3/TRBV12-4	CASSLGTGWAGELFF
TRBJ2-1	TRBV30	CAWTGQGSYNEQFF
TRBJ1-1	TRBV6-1	CASRPPGGPFEAFF
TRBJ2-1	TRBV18	CASSPGITSYNEQFF
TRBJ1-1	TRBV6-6	CASTRGSEAFF
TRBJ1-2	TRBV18	CASSQLMDSGYTF
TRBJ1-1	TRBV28	CASSRRGRPRLFF